The clone carrying this TCR beta chain was recorded a few times. Generated by immunoSEQ multiplex PCR, the TCRdb table keeps only in-frame clones and is missing some. The repertoire includes 250,000 to 350,000 clones, roughly 90% of them detected once, and around 3% sits in the top ten. Germline CDR1 reads LGHDT; CDR2 reads YNNKEL (reference sequence). Losses at the gene ends were 0 bases for V and 6 bases for J; bases not matched to a gene: 2. CDR3 length equals 15 residues. This study enrolled people aged about 18 to 90 from about two dozen US geographic areas. For recovered donors of Cohort 3, there were two negative PCRs, clearance, or symptom resolution. The data were taken from a study of blood T cell repertoires in COVID-19. Study background: Both acute and convalescent COVID-19 samples were obtained from the United States, Italy and Spain. Nucleic acid was either cDNA or gDNA, and it came from T cells, B-cell-depleted T cells, or PBMCs.

Sequencing was performed on PBMCs or T cells enriched from blood (not recorded which). The TCR sequence derives from a woman between 50 and 59 years old who had recovered from COVID-19. This chain uses TRBV3-1 (or the pseudogene TRBV3-2) with TRBJ1-6, with 7 bases lining up with TRBD1. The CDR3 DNA reads as TGTGCCAGCAGCCAAGACAGGGGGTTTAATTCACCCCTCCACTTT. Translation gives CASSQDRGFNSPLHF.